Reported below is one T cell receptor beta chain. What it binds is not known. The data were taken from a study of T cells in Graves' hyperthyroidism and ophthalmopathy. Study-level points and caveats: In blood, most of the thyroid clonotypes expanded above 0.001 were also present.

Amplified regions were TCR beta CDR3 sequences from RNA transcripts. An initial round of RT-PCR targeting the TCR CDR3 relied on the HTBI primer set. TCRdb reprocessed the multiplex PCR reads with MiXCR, giving one entry per CDR3 protein. The sample holds roughly 500,000 distinct CDR3 sequences, about 14% seen once. The CDR3 length is 12 residues. Trimming left V 6 bases short and J 1 base short, with 6 bases between. The germline gives CDR1 ENHRY, CDR2 SYGVKD. This sample holds PBMCs from 8.5 to 10 ml fresh peripheral blood. The chain employs TRBV10-3 and TRBJ1-1; no definite D call. Sequenced sample: blood. The sequence was collected from a woman between 25 and 40 years old with Graves' hyperthyroidism that later progressed to Graves' ophthalmopathy. CDR3 DNA sequence: TGTGCCATCAGGGGTTGGAACACTGAAGCTTTCTTT. This codes for CAIRGWNTEAFF.